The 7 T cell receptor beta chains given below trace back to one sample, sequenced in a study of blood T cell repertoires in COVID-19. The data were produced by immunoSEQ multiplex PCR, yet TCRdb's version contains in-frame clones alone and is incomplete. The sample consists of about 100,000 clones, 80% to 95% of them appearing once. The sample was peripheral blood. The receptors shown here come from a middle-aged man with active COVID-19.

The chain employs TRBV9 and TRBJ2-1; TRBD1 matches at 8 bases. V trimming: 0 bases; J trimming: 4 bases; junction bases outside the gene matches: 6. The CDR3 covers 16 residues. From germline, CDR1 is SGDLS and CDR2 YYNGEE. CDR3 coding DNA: TGTGCCAGCAGCGTAGGGGGACAGGCGTATTACAATGAGCAGTTCTTC. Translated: CASSVGGQAYYNEQFF.

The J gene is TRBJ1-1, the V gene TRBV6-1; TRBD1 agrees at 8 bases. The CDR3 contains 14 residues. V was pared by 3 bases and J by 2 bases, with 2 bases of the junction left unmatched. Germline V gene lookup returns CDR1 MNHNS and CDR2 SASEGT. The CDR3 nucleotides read TGTGCCAGCAGTGAGACAGGGGCTAACACTGAAGCTTTCTTT. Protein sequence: CASSETGANTEAFF.

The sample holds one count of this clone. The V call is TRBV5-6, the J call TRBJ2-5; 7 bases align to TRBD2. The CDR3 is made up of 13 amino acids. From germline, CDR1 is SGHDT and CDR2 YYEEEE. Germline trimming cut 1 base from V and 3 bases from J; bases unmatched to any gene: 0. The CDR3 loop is CASSLSGEETQYF. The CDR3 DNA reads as TGTGCCAGCAGCTTGAGCGGGGAAGAGACCCAGTACTTC.

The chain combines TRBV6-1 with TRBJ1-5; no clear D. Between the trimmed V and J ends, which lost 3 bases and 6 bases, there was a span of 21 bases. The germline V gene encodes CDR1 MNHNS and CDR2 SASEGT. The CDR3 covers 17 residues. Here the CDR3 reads CASSEAWRGLGVQPQHF. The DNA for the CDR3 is TGTGCCAGCAGTGAGGCATGGCGAGGGCTCGGGGTTCAGCCCCAGCATTTT.

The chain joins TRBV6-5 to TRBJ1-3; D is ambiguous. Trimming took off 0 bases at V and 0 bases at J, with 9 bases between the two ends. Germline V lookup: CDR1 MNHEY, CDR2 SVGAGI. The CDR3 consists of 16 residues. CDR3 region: CASSYSPGFSGNTIYF. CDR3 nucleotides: TGTGCCAGCAGTTACTCTCCGGGGTTCTCTGGAAACACCATATATTTT.

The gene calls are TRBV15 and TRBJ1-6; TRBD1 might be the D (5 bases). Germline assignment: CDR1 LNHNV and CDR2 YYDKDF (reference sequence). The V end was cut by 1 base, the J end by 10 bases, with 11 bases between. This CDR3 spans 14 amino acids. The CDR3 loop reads CATSRGQIGSPLHF. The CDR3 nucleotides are TGTGCCACCAGCAGAGGACAGATCGGCTCACCCCTCCACTTT.

Here the CDR3 DNA reads TGTGCCAGCAGCGGACGACTAGCCAGCGAGCAGTTCTTC. This gives the protein CASSGRLASEQFF. The chain links TRBV9 to TRBJ2-1; 7 bases map to TRBD2. The V gene's germline CDR1 is SGDLS and CDR2 YYNGEE. After removal of 3 bases from V and 10 bases from J, the junction contained 7 bases not matched to a gene. The CDR3 spans 13 residues.